Listed below are T cell receptor beta chains from one sample, sequenced in a study of T cells in Graves' hyperthyroidism and ophthalmopathy. TCRdb re-called the multiplex PCR reads through MiXCR, storing one row per CDR3 protein. The profile shows around 390,000 distinct CDR3 sequences, roughly 14% of them singletons. The specimen was blood. The receptors come from a young woman with Graves' ophthalmopathy. CDR3s include the opening cysteine and the closing phenylalanine or tryptophan. Fields, in order: J gene, clone size, D gene, V gene, CDR3 DNA, CDR3 protein. D genes are given only for firm matches. Rows give clone size only sometimes, using once, few, many, or a class for an expanded clone.

TRBJ2-3 | many | TRBD2 | TRBV7-3 | TGTGCCAGCAGCGAGACTAGCGGGGGGGTAAATACGCAGTATTTT | CASSETSGGVNTQYF
TRBJ1-1 | . | . | TRBV9 | TGTGCCAGCAGCGTAGAGAGGGGGGGCAGGCCACCTGATGACACTGAAGCTTTCTTT | CASSVERGGRPPDDTEAFF
TRBJ2-2 | few | TRBD2 | TRBV24-1 | TGTGCCACCAGTGACTGGGGCTCCTCACTAGCGACATATGGGGAGCTGTTTTTT | CATSDWGSSLATYGELFF
TRBJ1-4 | many | . | TRBV15 | TGTGCCACCAGCGGCGGTACTACTGAAAAACTGTTTTTT | CATSGGTTEKLFF
TRBJ1-1 | few | . | TRBV27 | TGTGCCAGCAGTGAGTACCCCGTGGAGAGGAACACTGAAGCTTTCTTT | CASSEYPVERNTEAFF
TRBJ2-7 | many | . | TRBV7-9 | TGTGCCAGCTCAGAGGGGGGGATGCACGAGCAGTACTTC | CASSEGGMHEQYF
TRBJ2-3 | few | TRBD2 | TRBV9 | TGTGCCAGCAGCGTAGGCTGGAGCGGGGGGGGCACAGATACGCAGTATTTT | CASSVGWSGGGTDTQYF
TRBJ1-5 | many | . | TRBV7-2 | TGTGCCAGCAGCTTAGAGGCAGGGATCAATCAGCCCCAGCATTTT | CASSLEAGINQPQHF
TRBJ1-1 | many | . | TRBV12-3/TRBV12-4 | TGTGCCAGCAGTTGGGGCCAGGTCACTGAAGCTTTCTTT | CASSWGQVTEAFF
TRBJ2-3 | . | TRBD1 | TRBV5-1 | TGCGCCAGCAGCTCCCGGGACAGAAAACTAGATACGCAGTATTTT | CASSSRDRKLDTQYF
TRBJ1-1 | many | . | TRBV12-5 | TGTGCTAGTGGTTTAGATCACAACACTGAAGCTTTCTTT | CASGLDHNTEAFF
TRBJ2-6 | . | . | TRBV18 | TGTGCCAGCTCACAGGACAGCTCTGGGGCCAACGTCCTGACTTTC | CASSQDSSGANVLTF
TRBJ2-3 | many | . | TRBV2 | TGTGCCAGCAGTGAACTTACTACGCAGTATTTT | CASSELTTQYF
TRBJ2-1 | few | TRBD2 | TRBV7-2 | TGTGCCAGCAGTCCCCCCTTGGGACTATTCTTTTACAATGAGCAGTTCTTC | CASSPPLGLFFYNEQFF
TRBJ1-3 | few | . | TRBV6-1 | TGTGCCAGCGGGGGGACCTATGGAAACACCATATATTTT | CASGGTYGNTIYF
TRBJ1-2 | . | TRBD1 | TRBV19 | TGTGCCAGTAGTCAAGGGACAGGGAGCTCCTTTGGCTACACCTTC | CASSQGTGSSFGYTF
TRBJ1-1 | many | . | TRBV6-1 | TGTGCCAGCAGTGAAGCAGAAAGTACGTCTGAAGCTTTCTTT | CASSEAESTSEAFF